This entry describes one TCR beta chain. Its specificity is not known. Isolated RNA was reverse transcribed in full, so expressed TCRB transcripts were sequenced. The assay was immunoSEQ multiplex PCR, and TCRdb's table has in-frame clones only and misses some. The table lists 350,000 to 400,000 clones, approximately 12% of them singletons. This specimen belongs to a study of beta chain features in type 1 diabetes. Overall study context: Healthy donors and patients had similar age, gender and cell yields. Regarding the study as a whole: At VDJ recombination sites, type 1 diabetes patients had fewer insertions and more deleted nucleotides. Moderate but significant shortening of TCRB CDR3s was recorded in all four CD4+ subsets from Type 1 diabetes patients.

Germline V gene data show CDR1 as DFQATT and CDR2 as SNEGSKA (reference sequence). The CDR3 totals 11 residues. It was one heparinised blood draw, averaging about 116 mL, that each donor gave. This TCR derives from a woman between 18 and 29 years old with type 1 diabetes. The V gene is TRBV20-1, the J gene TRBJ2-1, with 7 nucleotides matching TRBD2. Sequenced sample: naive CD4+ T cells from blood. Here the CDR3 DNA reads TGCATCGCGGGAGCTAACGGTGAGCAGTTCTTC. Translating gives CIAGANGEQFF.